Below are 25 T cell receptor beta chains sequenced from a single sample in a study of blood T cell repertoires in COVID-19. TCRdb's table, derived via immunoSEQ multiplex PCR, lists solely in-frame clones and lacks some. Of under 300,000 clones listed, over 75% were seen once; the top ten hold approximately 11%. Sequenced sample: peripheral blood. The receptor source for this set is a woman between 65 and 79 years old with acute or convalescent COVID-19.

This clone was detected a few times. The chain has TRBV25-1 and TRBJ1-2, with D possibly being TRBD1 (5 bases). The CDR3 is made up of 13 amino acids. Germline V gives CDR1 MGHDK, CDR2 SYGVNS. V lost 3 bases and J lost 3, with 8 bases in between. In DNA, the CDR3 is TGTGCCAGCAGTGATACAGGATACTATGGCTACACCTTC. This sequence encodes CASSDTGYYGYTF.

The chain joins TRBV19 to TRBJ1-2; TRBD1 matches at 7 bases. The CDR3 runs to 15 residues. The V gene's germline CDR1 is LNHDA and CDR2 SQIVND (reference sequence). The V and J ends lost 11 bases and 0 bases, in that order; junction bases with no gene match: 12. The chain's CDR3 is CALGYRQGPNYGYTF. The CDR3 nucleotides read TGTGCCTTAGGGTACCGACAGGGCCCTAACTATGGCTACACCTTC.

V is TRBV19 and J is TRBJ2-7; TRBD1 matches at 8 bases. Trimming at V came to 3 bases and at J to 4 bases, leaving 8 bases not matched to a gene. The CDR3 covers 15 residues. Germline V CDR1 and CDR2: LNHDA, SQIVND (reference sequence). CDR3 bases: TGTGCCAGTAGTATCACCGGGACAGGAAATTACGAGCAGTACTTC. Amino acid sequence: CASSITGTGNYEQYF.

V usage is TRBV7-9 and J usage is TRBJ2-7; D gene ambiguous. The germline V and J ends were trimmed by 5 bases and 1 base, with 3 bases remaining between them. Germline assignment: CDR1 SEHNR and CDR2 FQNEAQ (reference sequence). The CDR3 consists of 11 residues. As DNA, the CDR3 is TGTGCCAGCAGCATATCCTACGAGCAGTACTTC. This gives the protein CASSISYEQYF.

The chain carries TRBV2 and TRBJ1-1; 7 bases agree with TRBD1. This CDR3 is built from 11 residues. Germline CDR1 is SNHLY and CDR2 is FYNNEI. V gave up 5 bases and J gave up 11 bases; unmatched junction bases: 5. The CDR3 loop is CASSQDRRAFF. In nucleotides, the CDR3 is TGTGCCAGCAGTCAGGACAGGCGGGCTTTCTTT.

This clone appeared a few times. CDR3 in amino acids: CASSPLRAGRSGELFF. CDR3 DNA: TGCGCCAGCAGCCCCCTAAGGGCAGGGCGATCCGGGGAGCTGTTTTTT. This chain uses TRBV4-1 with TRBJ2-2, with a tentative D call TRBD1 (5 bases). CDR3 size: 16 residues. CDR1 is MGHRA, CDR2 YSYEKL, per germline. V lost 4 bases and J 6 bases, leaving 18 bases between the germline ends.

In regard to this clone: The junction shows a germline mismatch at one end, possibly a read error. J is TRBJ2-2 and V is TRBV7-7; unclear D gene. Germline V CDR1 and CDR2: SSHAT, FNYEAQ (reference sequence). The CDR3 is 14 residues long. CDR3 loop: CASSLTGNTGELFF. The CDR3 nucleotides read TGTGCTAGCAGCTTAACGGGGAACACCGGGGAGCTGTTTTTT.

V usage is TRBV12-3 or TRBV12-4 and J usage is TRBJ1-5; 8 bases match TRBD1. V lost 7 bases and J lost 6; bases outside the gene matches: 5. The CDR3 consists of 13 residues. CDR3 in amino acids: CASTLTGGQPQHF. The CDR3, as DNA: TGTGCCAGCACCTTAACAGGGGGTCAGCCCCAGCATTTT.

The rearrangement uses TRBV5-6 and TRBJ1-2, with TRBD1 identical over 7 bases. Losses at the gene ends were 2 bases for V and 5 bases for J; bases not matched to a gene: 6. The CDR3 is made up of 14 amino acids. The germline gives CDR1 SGHDT, CDR2 YYEEEE. This CDR3 is CASSFTGTAYGYTF. CDR3 coding DNA: TGTGCCAGCAGCTTTACCGGGACAGCGTATGGCTACACCTTC.

V usage is TRBV20-1 and J usage is TRBJ1-1; D remains ambiguous. CDR3 length equals 11 residues. Trimming stripped 5 bases from V and 6 bases from J, with 10 bases between. Germline values: CDR1 DFQATT, CDR2 SNEGSKA (reference sequence). In DNA, the CDR3 is TGCAGTGCTGCACGTGAGGCTGAAGCTTTCTTT. Amino acid sequence: CSAAREAEAFF.

This sequence joins TRBV6-6 and TRBJ2-7; possibly TRBD2 for D (6 bases). Germline V CDR1 and CDR2: MNHNY, SVGAGI (reference sequence). V shed 4 bases and J shed 7 bases, with 17 bases lying between them. The CDR3 runs 14 residues. The CDR3 sequence: CASSSPAGRREQYF. The CDR3, as DNA: TGTGCCAGCAGTTCCCCCGCGGGGCGTCGGGAGCAGTACTTC.

The rearrangement links TRBV2 to TRBJ1-5; D remains unclear. This CDR3 spans 13 amino acids. CDR1 SNHLY and CDR2 FYNNEI come from the germline V gene. V was shortened by 4 bases and J by 5 bases, with 9 bases between the two germline ends. Here the CDR3 reads CASSGQAYQPQHF. CDR3 sequence (DNA): TGTGCCAGCAGTGGGCAGGCATATCAGCCCCAGCATTTT.

V gene TRBV7-2 combines with J gene TRBJ1-2; TRBD1 agrees at 9 bases. Looked up from germline, CDR1 is SGHTA and CDR2 is FQGNSA. The V gene end was trimmed by 1 base and the J gene end by 5 bases; junction bases not matched to a gene: 14. This CDR3 is 18 amino acids long. The CDR3 region is CASSLGPGQGMGIYGYTF. For the CDR3, the DNA is TGTGCCAGCAGCTTAGGCCCGGGACAGGGAATGGGGATATATGGCTACACCTTC.

This clone was found a few times. The J gene is TRBJ2-7, the V gene TRBV18, with 10 bases fitting TRBD1. Looked up from germline, CDR1 is KGHSH and CDR2 is LQKENI. J was trimmed by 1 base and V by 2 bases; bases with no gene match: 5. The CDR3 loop spans 16 amino acids. DNA for the CDR3: TGTGCCAGCTCACCAAGGGACAGGGGAGAATCCTACGAGCAGTACTTC. Protein: CASSPRDRGESYEQYF. The entire variable domain, with the rest obtained from reference TRBV18 and TRBJ2-7, is as follows: NAGVMQNPRHLVRRRGQEARLRCSPMKGHSHVYWYRQLPEEGLKFMVYLQKENIIDESGMPKERFSAEFPKEGPSILRIQQVVRGDSAAYFCASSPRDRGESYEQYFGPGTRLTVT.

The chain combines TRBV5-1 with TRBJ2-1, with 13 bases aligning to TRBD2. Germline loops: CDR1 SGHRS, CDR2 YFSETQ. With V trimmed by 5 bases and J by 7 bases, 3 bases remained unmatched. The CDR3 sequence is 14 residues long. The CDR3 nucleotides read TGCGCCAGCAGAACTAGCGGGGGGGTTAATGAGCAGTTCTTC. Its protein product is CASRTSGGVNEQFF. The full variable domain, completed using reference TRBV5-1 and TRBJ2-1, is KAGVTQTPRYLIKTRGQQVTLSCSPISGHRSVSWYQQTPGQGLQFLFEYFSETQRNKGNFPGRFSGRQFSNSRSEMNVSTLELGDSALYLCASRTSGGVNEQFFGPGTRLTVL.

The rearrangement links TRBV7-2 to TRBJ1-2, with D maybe TRBD1 (5 bases). Trimming cost V 2 bases and J 8 bases, with 12 bases left between them. This CDR3 has 13 residues. CDR1 is SGHTA, CDR2 FQGNSA, per germline. CDR3 nucleotides: TGTGCCAGCAGCTTAATGGACAATCTGGGCTACACCTTC. Translated, it gives CASSLMDNLGYTF.

The chain has TRBV3-1 (or the pseudogene TRBV3-2) and TRBJ2-3, with 7 bases aligning to TRBD1. Unmatched junction bases numbered 9, after V lost 4 bases and J lost 8 bases. The CDR3 is 14 residues long. Germline CDR1 reads LGHDT; CDR2 reads YNNKEL (reference sequence). In DNA form, the CDR3 reads TGTGCCAGCAGCCTAGGGGGCGCGTCGGGTACGCAGTATTTT. Its protein product is CASSLGGASGTQYF.

J is TRBJ1-1 and V is TRBV5-8; a weak D match, TRBD1 (5 bases). Germline CDR1 reads SGHTS; CDR2 reads YDEGEE. This CDR3 has 16 amino acids. Trimming stripped 3 bases from V and 0 bases from J, with 15 bases between. The CDR3 DNA reads as TGTGCCAGCAGCTGGGGGACGGACTACATGAACACTGAAGCTTTCTTT. Protein sequence: CASSWGTDYMNTEAFF.

V is TRBV5-1 and J is TRBJ1-2; D might be TRBD1 (5 bases). The CDR3 is 12 amino acids. V was pared by 0 bases and J by 10 bases, with 10 bases between. Germline V gene sequence: CDR1 SGHRS, CDR2 YFSETQ. The CDR3 nucleotides are TGCGCCAGCAGCTTGGCGCAGGGATACTACACCTTC. Translating gives CASSLAQGYYTF.

The V and J genes are TRBV7-2 and TRBJ2-7; 8 nucleotides align to TRBD2. The germline V gene has CDR1 SGHTA and CDR2 FQGNSA. Unmatched junction bases numbered 0, after V lost 2 bases and J lost 6 bases. This CDR3 contains 12 residues. The DNA for the CDR3 is TGTGCCAGCAGCTTACTAGCGGGCGAGCAGTACTTC. Residues: CASSLLAGEQYF.

The J gene is TRBJ1-2, the V gene TRBV20-1, with TRBD1 as a possible D gene (5 bases). V lost 7 bases to trimming and J lost 8 bases, with 14 bases between them. CDR1 is DFQATT and CDR2 is SNEGSKA in the germline V gene (reference sequence). This CDR3 spans 11 amino acids. In DNA form, the CDR3 reads TGCAGTGTTGGGCAGGGCAACGGCTACACCTTC. Its protein product is CSVGQGNGYTF.

V usage is TRBV18 and J usage is TRBJ1-2; TRBD1 might be the D (5 bases). V was shortened by 4 bases and J by 4 bases, with 13 bases between the two germline ends. This CDR3 is built from 14 residues. Germline V lookup: CDR1 KGHSH, CDR2 LQKENI. The CDR3 loop reads CASSQTTTVYGYTF. For the CDR3, the DNA is TGTGCCAGCTCACAAACAACGACAGTCTATGGCTACACCTTC.

The chain has TRBV11-1 and TRBJ2-6, with D possibly matching TRBD2 (6 bases). With 4 bases removed from V and 4 bases from J, the gap between germline ends came to 8 bases. The CDR3 sequence is 14 residues long. Germline loops: CDR1 SGHAT, CDR2 FQDESV (reference sequence). The CDR3 spells CASSSRGGANVLTF. The CDR3 nucleotides are TGTGCCAGCAGCTCCCGGGGGGGGGCCAACGTCCTGACTTTC. The complete variable domain, with remaining parts taken from reference TRBV11-1 and TRBJ2-6, reads EAEVAQSPRYKITEKSQAVAFWCDPISGHATLYWYRQILGQGPELLVQFQDESVVDDSQLPKDRFSAERLKGVDSTLKIQPAELGDSAMYLCASSSRGGANVLTFGAGSRLTVL.

The chain carries TRBV5-8 and TRBJ2-4; D unclear. CDR3 size: 15 residues. In germline, CDR1 is SGHTS, CDR2 YDEGEE. Trimming stripped 3 bases from V and 0 bases from J, with 10 bases between. The CDR3 loop reads CASSYPRLAKNIQYF. CDR3 coding DNA: TGTGCCAGCAGCTACCCTAGGCTAGCCAAAAACATTCAGTACTTC.

V usage is TRBV18 and J usage is TRBJ2-4; TRBD1 aligns across 8 bases. Looked up from germline, CDR1 is KGHSH and CDR2 is LQKENI. The CDR3 runs to 14 residues. Trimming removed 2 bases from V and 6 bases from J; junction bases left unmatched: 3. CDR3 bases: TGTGCCAGCTCACCAGGTCAGGGGGCAAACATTCAGTACTTC. The encoded protein is CASSPGQGANIQYF.